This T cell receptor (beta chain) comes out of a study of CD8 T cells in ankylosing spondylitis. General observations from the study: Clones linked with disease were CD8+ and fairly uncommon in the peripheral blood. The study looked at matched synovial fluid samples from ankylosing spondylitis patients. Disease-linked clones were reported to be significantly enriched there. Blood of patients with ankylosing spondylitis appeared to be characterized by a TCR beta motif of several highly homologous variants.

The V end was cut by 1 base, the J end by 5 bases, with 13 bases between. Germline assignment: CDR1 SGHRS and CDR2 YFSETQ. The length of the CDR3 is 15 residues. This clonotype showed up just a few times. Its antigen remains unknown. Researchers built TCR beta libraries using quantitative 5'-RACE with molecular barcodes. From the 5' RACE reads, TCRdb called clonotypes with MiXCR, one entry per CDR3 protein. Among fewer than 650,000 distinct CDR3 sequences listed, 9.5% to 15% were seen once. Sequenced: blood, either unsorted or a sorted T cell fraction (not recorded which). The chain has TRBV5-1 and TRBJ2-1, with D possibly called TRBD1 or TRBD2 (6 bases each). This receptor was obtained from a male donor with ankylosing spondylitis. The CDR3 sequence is CASSLSSGANNEQFF. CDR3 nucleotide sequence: TGCGCCAGCAGCTTGAGTTCGGGGGCGAACAATGAGCAGTTCTTC.